These 13 T cell receptor beta chains came from one sample sequenced in a study of cytomegalovirus exposure and HLA in healthy donors. This table comes from immunoSEQ multiplex PCR, and its TCRdb copy is limited to in-frame clones, with some not included. The sample comprises 200,000 or so clones, about nine tenths of which are singletons, and 1.5% to 2.5% rests with the top ten. The sample was PBMCs. These receptors were obtained from a woman aged 18-30 years in good health and CMV-seropositive.

V gene TRBV29-1 combines with J gene TRBJ2-3, with D maybe TRBD1 (6 bases). Germline CDR1 and CDR2: SQVTM and ANQGSEA. The CDR3 loop spans 15 amino acids. V lost 1 base to trimming and J lost 5 bases, with 16 bases between them. The CDR3 protein is CSVEVTWGRVDTQYF. The CDR3 DNA reads as TGCAGCGTTGAAGTTACGTGGGGGCGCGTAGATACGCAGTATTTT.

V is TRBV6-1 and J is TRBJ1-1, with TRBD1 matching 7 bases. Germline V gives CDR1 MNHNS, CDR2 SASEGT. V lost 7 bases and J lost 6; bases outside the gene matches: 2. The CDR3 runs 11 residues. CDR3 amino acids: CASTQGAEAFF. DNA of the CDR3: TGTGCCAGCACCCAGGGGGCTGAAGCTTTCTTT.

This clone has only one observation. The V gene is TRBV2, the J gene TRBJ2-2; 8 bases line up with TRBD1. V trimming: 6 bases; J trimming: 3 bases; junction bases outside the gene matches: 3. CDR1 and CDR2 from the germline V gene are SNHLY and FYNNEI. This CDR3 comprises 14 residues. This CDR3 is CASRDREDTGELFF. Here the CDR3 DNA reads TGTGCCAGCAGGGACAGGGAGGACACCGGGGAGCTGTTTTTT.

The chain is built from TRBV27 and TRBJ1-5; possibly TRBD1 for D (6 bases). V shed 3 bases and J shed 7 bases, with 10 bases lying between them. From germline, CDR1 is MNHEY and CDR2 SMNVEV (reference sequence). The CDR3 has 13 residues. This CDR3 is CASSLGGAQPQHF. In DNA, the CDR3 is TGTGCCAGCAGTTTGGGGGGGGCGCAGCCCCAGCATTTT.

This clone was observed once. V gene TRBV6-5 combines with J gene TRBJ2-5, with 7 bases aligning to TRBD1. The CDR3 sequence is 14 residues long. The junction had 5 bases not matched to a gene; V was cut back by 6 bases and J by 1 base. From germline, CDR1 is MNHEY and CDR2 SVGAGI. The CDR3, as DNA: TGTGCCAGCAGCCGTGGGACAGCCCAAGAGACCCAGTACTTC. The encoded protein is CASSRGTAQETQYF.

A remark on this clone: The junction does not match germline at one end; this may be a read error. The V gene is TRBV7-8, the J gene TRBJ1-2; no clear D. The length of the CDR3 is 16 residues. CDR1 and CDR2 (germline): SGHVS, FQNEAQ. This chain's CDR3 is CASSLAGRALNYGYTF. DNA of the CDR3: TGTGCCAGCAGCCTAGCGGGGAGGGCCCTTAACTATGGCTACACCTTC.

The rearrangement links TRBV27 to TRBJ2-1, with 12 bases fitting TRBD2. CDR3 length: 16 residues. V shed 2 bases and J 6 bases; nucleotides not matched to a gene: 5. Germline-derived CDR1 and CDR2 are MNHEY and SMNVEV (reference sequence). This CDR3 reads CASSLKGLAGSNEQFF. Here the CDR3 DNA reads TGTGCCAGCAGTTTAAAGGGACTAGCGGGCTCCAATGAGCAGTTCTTC.

The chain joins TRBV2 to TRBJ2-7, with 7 positions matching TRBD1. With 8 bases clipped from V and 3 bases from J, the junction kept 4 bases outside the gene matches. The germline V gene has CDR1 SNHLY and CDR2 FYNNEI. CDR3 length: 12 amino acids. The DNA for the CDR3 is TGTGCCAGCCGGGACAGAAACTACGAGCAGTACTTC. This translates into CASRDRNYEQYF.

The chain combines TRBV7-2 with TRBJ2-1; D gene uncertain. Trimming removed 5 bases at V and 6 bases at J, with 14 bases between. The germline V gene has CDR1 SGHTA and CDR2 FQGNSA. CDR3 size: 14 residues. CDR3 amino acids: CASSPGPASNEQFF. The CDR3 region has the DNA TGTGCCAGCAGCCCAGGCCCCGCAAGCAATGAGCAGTTCTTC.

The CDR3 loop reads CAWSPRQYQPQHF. The CDR3 nucleotides read TGTGCCTGGAGCCCAAGACAGTATCAGCCCCAGCATTTT. J is TRBJ1-5 and V is TRBV30, with D possibly TRBD1 on 5 matching bases. The CDR3 extends over 13 amino acids. Germline lookup yields CDR1 GTSNPN and CDR2 SVGIG (reference sequence). Trimming removed 3 bases from V and 5 bases from J, with 11 bases in between.

The gene calls are TRBV7-9 and TRBJ1-1; TRBD1 matches at 9 bases. This CDR3 is built from 14 residues. V was pared by 3 bases and J by 11 bases, with 10 bases of the junction left unmatched. Germline V gene lookup returns CDR1 SEHNR and CDR2 FQNEAQ (reference sequence). As DNA, the CDR3 is TGTGCCAGCAGCTTGGACAGGGGAGAACTAGGGGCTTTCTTT. This gives the protein CASSLDRGELGAFF. The whole variable domain, remainder taken from reference TRBV7-9 and TRBJ1-1, is DTGVSQNPRHKITKRGQNVTFRCDPISEHNRLYWYRQTLGQGPEFLTYFQNEAQLEKSRLLSDRFSAERPKGSFSTLEIQRTEQGDSAMYLCASSLDRGELGAFFGQGTRLTVV.

This sequence joins TRBV7-9 and TRBJ2-7, with 9 bases identical to TRBD1. V lost 5 bases, J lost 4 bases, and 15 bases stayed unmatched. CDR1 and CDR2 (germline): SEHNR, FQNEAQ (reference sequence). The length of the CDR3 is 17 residues. CDR3 coding DNA: TGTGCCAGCAGCCCATCACTATCTGGGACAGGGCCTTACGAGCAGTACTTC. It encodes CASSPSLSGTGPYEQYF. Variable domain in full (rest from reference TRBV7-9 and TRBJ2-7): DTGVSQNPRHKITKRGQNVTFRCDPISEHNRLYWYRQTLGQGPEFLTYFQNEAQLEKSRLLSDRFSAERPKGSFSTLEIQRTEQGDSAMYLCASSPSLSGTGPYEQYFGPGTRLTVT.

The chain combines TRBV28 with TRBJ2-1; 14 positions match TRBD2. The CDR3 sequence is 13 residues long. V lost 11 bases and J lost 10; bases outside the gene matches: 7. CDR1 MDHEN and CDR2 SYDVKM come from the germline V gene. DNA for the CDR3: TGTGCCTTGGGACTAGCGGGAGCATTGGAGCAGTTCTTC. Translation: CALGLAGALEQFF.